What follows are 23 T cell receptor beta chains derived from one specimen sequenced in a study of T cell clonality in common variable immunodeficiency (dated by TCRdb to about 2015). The research as a whole found: Reportedly, TCRbeta sequences from CVID had fewer deletions and N-nucleotide insertions, and highly modified clones with 13 or more V deletions were absent from CVID.

The antigens for these receptors are not known. The library was generated by the immunoSEQ multiplex PCR assay. What TCRdb holds here is the immuneACCESS table cut down to in-frame rearrangements. Part of the clones is not present; checked against another copy, under half of the missing clones reflect an unresolved V gene, and the others are unexplained. This sample includes some 42,000 clones, and none of them was observed just once. Together, the top ten hold approximately 6% of the sample. Sequencing was done on a sample of peripheral blood mononuclear cells. The receptors shown here come from a human donor with common variable immunodeficiency.

At least ten counts were recorded for this clone. The read stops 3 residues short of the end of the CDR3; the missing end is completed from the germline J gene. The rearrangement joins TRBV19 to TRBJ1-1; no clear D gene. This CDR3 is 12 amino acids long. Germline assignment: CDR1 LNHDA and CDR2 SQIVND (reference sequence). Trimming left V 2 bases short and J 4 bases short, with 5 bases between. Partial CDR3 DNA: TGTGCCAGTAGTATATACGGCACTGAA. Its translation: CASSIYGTE. The full-length CDR3 reads as CASSIYGTEAFF.

Many counts were recorded for this clone. The read halts 3 residues ahead of the CDR3 end, with the missing end drawn from the germline J gene. This sequence joins TRBV14 and TRBJ1-1, with a possible D match to TRBD1 (6 bases). The V end was cut by 2 bases, the J end by 1 base, with 11 bases between. The CDR3 has 15 amino acids. Germline CDR1 SGHDN, CDR2 FVKESK. The CDR3 reads CASSQRQEPNTEAFF. The CDR3 bases that were read are TGTGCCAGCAGCCAAAGACAGGAGCCGAACACTGAA.

In this sample, this clone turned up a few times. The CDR3 end is not reached by the read, which stops 3 residues before it; the germline J gene fills it in. This sequence joins TRBV7-6 and TRBJ2-2; D gene uncertain. Germline lookup yields CDR1 SGHVS and CDR2 FNYEAQ. Trimming shortened V by 3 bases and J by 4 bases, and 12 bases separated the two germline ends. The length of the CDR3 is 15 residues. CDR3 sequence: CASSLRSGSTGELFF. Partial CDR3 DNA: TGTGCCAGCAGCTTGCGGTCCGGGTCCACCGGGGAG. Filled out from reference TRBV7-6 and TRBJ2-2, the complete variable domain reads GAGVSQSPRYKVTKRGQDVALRCDPISGHVSLYWYRQALGQGPEFLTYFNYEAQQDKSGLPNDRFSAERPEGSISTLTIQRTEQRDSAMYRCASSLRSGSTGELFFGEGSRLTVL.

As for this clone: The observed sequence ends 3 residues before the CDR3 terminus, with the missing tail filled in from the germline J gene. The rearrangement uses TRBV2 and TRBJ2-7; 10 nucleotides agree with TRBD2. V dropped 6 bases and J dropped 0; count of bases not matched to a gene: 5. In germline, CDR1 is SNHLY, CDR2 FYNNEI. This CDR3 is 15 amino acids long. CDR3 bases read: TGTGCCAGCAGACAAGGACTAGCGGTCTCCTACGAG. It translates to CASRQGLAVSYE. The whole CDR3 sequence is CASRQGLAVSYEQYF.

The sample holds many counts of this clone. Read coverage stops 3 residues before the CDR3 terminus; the germline J gene supplies the remainder. The chain recombines TRBV6-1 with TRBJ2-7; D is undetermined. V lost 0 bases and J lost 0, with 6 bases in between. Germline values: CDR1 MNHNS, CDR2 SASEGT. The CDR3 consists of 14 residues. The CDR3 loop reads CASSEARSSYEQYF. CDR3 bases read: TGTGCCAGCAGTGAAGCCAGGAGCTCCTACGAG.

On this clone: The read halts 3 residues ahead of the CDR3 end, with the missing end drawn from the germline J gene. This chain uses TRBV19 with TRBJ2-2; the match to TRBD1 covers 8 bases. This CDR3 has 14 residues. Germline V gene lookup returns CDR1 LNHDA and CDR2 SQIVND (reference sequence). The V and J ends lost 3 bases and 6 bases, in that order; junction bases with no gene match: 3. The DNA read from the CDR3 is TGTGCCAGTAGTATCGACAGGGGATCCGGGGAG. Translation gives CASSIDRGSGE. In full, the CDR3 is CASSIDRGSGELFF.

This clone has ten or more counts. Partial CDR3 DNA: TGTGCCAGCAGCTTAGTCCGGGCAGATACG. It codes for CASSLVRADT. The entire CDR3 protein is CASSLVRADTQYF. This chain connects TRBV7-9 to TRBJ2-3; D is unresolved. The read comes to an end 3 residues before the CDR3 does, leaving the germline J gene to fill in the end. The V end lost 1 base, the J end lost 4 bases, and 6 bases lay between the germline ends. The CDR3 covers 13 residues. The germline V gene encodes CDR1 SEHNR and CDR2 FQNEAQ (reference sequence).

Of note for this clone: The CDR3 goes on 3 residues after the read ends, and that part is filled in from the germline J gene. The rearrangement links TRBV7-8 to TRBJ2-6; unclear D gene. Germline lookup yields CDR1 SGHVS and CDR2 FQNEAQ. With 1 base removed from V and 4 bases from J, the gap between germline ends came to 8 bases. The CDR3 extends over 15 amino acids. The chain's CDR3 is CASSLDTSGANVLTF. The CDR3 DNA, read in part, is TGTGCCAGCAGCTTAGACACGTCGGGGGCCAACGTC.

Notes on this clone: Sequencing ends 3 residues short of the CDR3 end; the germline J gene provides the rest. The V gene is TRBV19, the J gene TRBJ2-6; D is undetermined. Germline CDR1 LNHDA, CDR2 SQIVND (reference sequence). Deletions cut 7 bases from V and 1 base from J, with 14 bases between. The CDR3 extends over 16 amino acids. The CDR3 DNA, read in part, is TGTGCCAGTATGGCGGTTCCCAATTCTGGGGCCAACGTC. Its translation: CASMAVPNSGANV. The CDR3 reads in full as CASMAVPNSGANVLTF.

About this clone itself: The read ends 3 residues before the CDR3 terminus; that terminus is restored from the germline J gene. The genes are TRBV2 and TRBJ2-3; D may be TRBD1 (5 bases). This CDR3 comprises 12 residues. Germline V gives CDR1 SNHLY, CDR2 FYNNEI. Trimming pared 8 bases from V and 4 bases from J, leaving 10 bases between. The part of the CDR3 DNA that was read is TGTGCCAGCCAGGGAAGCGCAGATACG. Translating gives CASQGSADT. The full CDR3 protein is CASQGSADTQYF.

As regards this clone: The CDR3 end falls 3 residues outside the read, so it is completed with the germline J gene. This chain links TRBV19 with TRBJ1-4, with D possibly being TRBD1 (5 bases). Trimming pared 6 bases from V and 8 bases from J, leaving 13 bases between. The germline V gene has CDR1 LNHDA and CDR2 SQIVND (reference sequence). This CDR3 spans 13 amino acids. CDR3 sequence reads: CASRRGWKEKLFF. The part of the CDR3 DNA that was read is TGTGCCAGTAGACGGGGGTGGAAGGAAAAA.

This clone occurred many times. The CDR3 extends 3 residues past the end of the read, so its final part is completed from the germline J gene. The V call is TRBV20-1, the J call TRBJ1-5; tentative D call: TRBD1 (6 bases). Germline lookup yields CDR1 DFQATT and CDR2 SNEGSKA (reference sequence). There are 13 residues in the CDR3. The V gene lost 0 bases and the J gene lost 7 bases, with 10 bases spanning the gap. The sequenced part of the CDR3 DNA is TGCAGTGCTAGAGACCACAGGGACCAGCCC. It is translated as CSARDHRDQP. The entire CDR3 protein is CSARDHRDQPQHF.

This clone has more than one count but fewer than ten. The read ends 3 residues early relative to the CDR3; the germline J gene fills the gap. The chain recombines TRBV6-1 with TRBJ2-7, with D perhaps matching TRBD1 (6 bases). The CDR3 has 14 residues. Trimming cost V 4 bases and J 4 bases, with 14 bases left between them. Germline V gives CDR1 MNHNS, CDR2 SASEGT. This CDR3 is CASSVSGVVYEQYF. The part of the CDR3 DNA that was read is TGTGCCAGCAGTGTATCAGGGGTCGTTTACGAG.

In its sample, this clone was seen a few times. The read terminates 3 residues before the CDR3 end, so the remaining end is supplied by the germline J gene. This chain connects TRBV30 to TRBJ2-3, with 9 nucleotides matching TRBD1. The J segment lost 3 bases and the V segment lost 3 bases, leaving 13 bases of the junction unmatched. The CDR3 extends over 17 amino acids. Germline CDR1 is GTSNPN and CDR2 is SVGIG (reference sequence). The part of the CDR3 DNA that was read is TGTGCCTGGAGGCGTTACGGGACAGGGTTTTGGACAGATACG. Translated, it gives CAWRRYGTGFWTDT. The whole CDR3 is CAWRRYGTGFWTDTQYF.

As to this clone: With the read ending 3 residues before the CDR3 end, the germline J gene is used to fill in that end. The sample has other DNA sequences that encode this CDR3 too. The V gene is TRBV7-6, the J gene TRBJ2-5; D is unresolved. This CDR3 is 13 amino acids long. Trimming shortened V by 0 bases and J by 4 bases, and 6 bases separated the two germline ends. Germline V CDR1 and CDR2: SGHVS, FNYEAQ. The DNA read from the CDR3 is TGTGCCAGCAGCTTAGCAGGCGGAGAGACC. It specifies CASSLAGGET. The full CDR3 is CASSLAGGETQYF.

A remark on this clone: Read data end 3 residues before the CDR3 end; the end is taken from the germline J gene. The chain has TRBV23-1 and TRBJ1-6; no firm D call. TRBV23-1 is marked as an open reading frame, function uncertain. V lost 4 bases and J 7 bases, leaving 20 bases between the germline ends. This CDR3 is built from 17 residues. Partial CDR3 DNA: TGCGCCAGCAGTCCTAGCAAACCCGAATTCCCGAATTCACCC. It yields the protein CASSPSKPEFPNSP. The whole CDR3 is CASSPSKPEFPNSPLHF.

This clone was seen ten or more times. From the germline J gene comes the end of the CDR3, since the read stops 3 residues before it. J is TRBJ1-1 and V is TRBV2; D gene unclear. Germline CDR1 SNHLY, CDR2 FYNNEI. This CDR3 comprises 12 residues. V was cut by 4 bases and J by 6 bases, with 9 bases left in between. The CDR3 is CASSGIGAEAFF. Partial CDR3 DNA: TGTGCCAGCAGTGGTATCGGGGCTGAA.

This clone was detected many times. Coverage ceases 3 residues before the CDR3 finishes, and the germline J gene fills in the end. The rearrangement uses TRBV20-1 and TRBJ1-5, with a tentative D call TRBD1 (5 bases). In germline, CDR1 is DFQATT, CDR2 SNEGSKA (reference sequence). The CDR3 has 14 amino acids. V lost 3 bases and J lost 5, with 14 bases in between. The sequenced part of the CDR3 DNA is TGCAGTGCTAGGGTAAGGGGAGGGCATCAGCCC. Its translation is CSARVRGGHQP. The full-length CDR3 reads as CSARVRGGHQPQHF.

This clone was detected only a few times. The observed sequence ends 3 residues before the CDR3 terminus, with the missing tail filled in from the germline J gene. This sequence joins TRBV7-9 and TRBJ1-2, with D unresolved. Germline V gene lookup returns CDR1 SEHNR and CDR2 FQNEAQ (reference sequence). V shed 3 bases and J shed 4 bases, with 12 bases lying between them. The CDR3 covers 14 residues. Incomplete CDR3 DNA: TGTGCCAGCAGCTTTCGAGGGCTTGGCTATGGC. It encodes CASSFRGLGYG. In full, the CDR3 reads CASSFRGLGYGYTF.

This clone was counted a few times. The read ends 3 residues shy of where the CDR3 ends; the end is completed using the germline J gene. This chain uses TRBV30 with TRBJ2-7; the D is unclear. Trimming took 3 bases from V and 5 from J, leaving 11 bases between them. Germline V gives CDR1 GTSNPN, CDR2 SVGIG (reference sequence). CDR3 length: 12 residues. The sequenced part of the CDR3 DNA is TGTGCCTGGAGCGATAGCAGCCACGAG. Its protein product is CAWSDSSHE. The CDR3 in full is CAWSDSSHEQYF.

This clone was picked up many times. The read ends 3 residues shy of where the CDR3 ends; the end is completed using the germline J gene. This sequence joins TRBV18 and TRBJ1-2, with 9 bases fitting TRBD1. The CDR3 length is 18 residues. Germline CDR1 reads KGHSH; CDR2 reads LQKENI. V lost 2 bases and J lost 4; bases outside the gene matches: 14. The DNA read from the CDR3 is TGTGCCAGCTCACCAACAGAGGACAGGGGCTTCTTTTCCTATGGC. Its translation: CASSPTEDRGFFSYG. The CDR3 in its entirety is CASSPTEDRGFFSYGYTF.

This clone was observed at least ten times. Read data end 3 residues before the CDR3 end; the end is taken from the germline J gene. The chain carries TRBV30 and TRBJ1-1, with TRBD1 matching over 10 bases. The CDR3 covers 16 residues. The V and J ends lost 0 bases and 3 bases, in that order; junction bases with no gene match: 7. Germline values: CDR1 GTSNPN, CDR2 SVGIG (reference sequence). CDR3 region: CAWSVDRGLRDTEAFF. CDR3 DNA (partial): TGTGCCTGGAGTGTAGACAGGGGGCTGAGGGACACTGAA.

In the case of this clone: The CDR3 end is not reached by the read, which stops 3 residues before it; the germline J gene fills it in. The chain couples TRBV7-9 to TRBJ2-7; 8 bases are shared with TRBD1. The CDR3 totals 15 residues. Unmatched junction bases numbered 6, after V lost 1 base and J lost 4 bases. In germline, CDR1 is SEHNR, CDR2 FQNEAQ (reference sequence). The CDR3 protein is CASSLDLTGAYEQYF. The sequenced part of the CDR3 DNA is TGTGCCAGCAGCTTAGATCTGACAGGGGCGTACGAG.